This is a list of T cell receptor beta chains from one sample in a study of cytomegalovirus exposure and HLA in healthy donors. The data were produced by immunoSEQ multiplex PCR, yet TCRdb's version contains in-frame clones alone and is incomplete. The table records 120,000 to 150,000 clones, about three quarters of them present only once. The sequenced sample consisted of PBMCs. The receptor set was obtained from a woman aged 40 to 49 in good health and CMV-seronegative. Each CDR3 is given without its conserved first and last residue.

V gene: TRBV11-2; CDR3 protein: ASSLGGLRTGISAF
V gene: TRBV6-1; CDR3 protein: ASIGQGTSPLH
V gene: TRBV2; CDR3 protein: ASSVDVTGGAF
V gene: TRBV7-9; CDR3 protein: ASSLGPRDRNYNEQF
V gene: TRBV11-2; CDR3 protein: ASSPSPQYEQY
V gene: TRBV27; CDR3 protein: ASSPGLAGGTDTQY
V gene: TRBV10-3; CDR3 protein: AISGGGTGGAEAQY
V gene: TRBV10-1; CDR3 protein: ASSESGQGTAF
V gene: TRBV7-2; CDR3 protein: ASSGEMLSSGNTIY
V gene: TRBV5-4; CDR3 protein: ASSGMTSGDYYNEQF
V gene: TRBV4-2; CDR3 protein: ASRPNTGELF
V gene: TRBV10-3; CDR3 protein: AISEAGNTEAF
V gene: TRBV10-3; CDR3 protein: AISEGIGRGATDTQY
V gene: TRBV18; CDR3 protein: ASSLGGDSTDTQY
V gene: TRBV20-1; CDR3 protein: SIRGRGGYT
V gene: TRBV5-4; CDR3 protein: ASSPGTGATGELF
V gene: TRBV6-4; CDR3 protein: ASRLAKNIQY
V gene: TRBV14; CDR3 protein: ASSLLGRGTSEAF
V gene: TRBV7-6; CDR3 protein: ASSKGQGTYNEQF
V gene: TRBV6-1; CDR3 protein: ASALRQEKGYT
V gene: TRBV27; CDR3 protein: ASSLRLGTDTGELF
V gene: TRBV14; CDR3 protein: ASSQAPGATQF
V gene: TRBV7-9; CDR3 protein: ASSVLQTINEKLF
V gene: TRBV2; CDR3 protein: ASNQGSNYGYT
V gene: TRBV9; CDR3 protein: ASSTGGGLNEQF
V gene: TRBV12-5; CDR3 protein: ASGFGSDYGYT
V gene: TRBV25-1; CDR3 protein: ASSEYDRAGFYNEQF
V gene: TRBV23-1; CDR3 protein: ASSPARTGGIVGTDTQY
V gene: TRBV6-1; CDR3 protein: ASSDSLDRGLGQPQH
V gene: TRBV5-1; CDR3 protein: ASSLDTYEQY
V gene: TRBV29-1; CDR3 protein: SDLTLSNQPQH
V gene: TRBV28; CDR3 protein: ASSPPARETEAF
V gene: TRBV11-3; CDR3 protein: ASSLWTSREQF
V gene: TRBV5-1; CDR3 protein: ASSLEQGADTIY
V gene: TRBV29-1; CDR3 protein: SVEEGSGRRYT
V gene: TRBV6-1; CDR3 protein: ASRGDYGYT
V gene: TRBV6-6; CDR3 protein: ASSRGLEAF